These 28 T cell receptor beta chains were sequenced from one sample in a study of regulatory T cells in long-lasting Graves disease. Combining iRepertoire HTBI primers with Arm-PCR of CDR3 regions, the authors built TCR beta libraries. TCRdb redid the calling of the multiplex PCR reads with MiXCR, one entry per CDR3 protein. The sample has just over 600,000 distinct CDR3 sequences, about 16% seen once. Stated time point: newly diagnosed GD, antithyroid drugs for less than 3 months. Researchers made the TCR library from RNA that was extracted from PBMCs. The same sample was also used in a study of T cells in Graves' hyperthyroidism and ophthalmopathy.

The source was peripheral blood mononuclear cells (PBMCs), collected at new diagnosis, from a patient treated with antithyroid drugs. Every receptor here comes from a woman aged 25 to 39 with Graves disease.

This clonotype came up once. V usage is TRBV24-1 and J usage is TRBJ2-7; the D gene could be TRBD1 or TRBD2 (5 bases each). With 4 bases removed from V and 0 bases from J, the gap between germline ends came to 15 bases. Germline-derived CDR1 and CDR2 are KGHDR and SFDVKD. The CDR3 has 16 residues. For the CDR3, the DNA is TGTGCCACCAGTGACGCTGGGACGGCGAGCTCCTACGAGCAGTACTTC. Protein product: CATSDAGTASSYEQYF.

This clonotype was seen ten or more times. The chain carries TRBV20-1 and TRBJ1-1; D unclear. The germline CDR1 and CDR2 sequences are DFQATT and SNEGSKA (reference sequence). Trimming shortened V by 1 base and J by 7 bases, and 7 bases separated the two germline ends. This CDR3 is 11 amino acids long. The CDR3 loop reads CSARGQNEAFF. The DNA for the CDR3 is TGCAGTGCTAGAGGGCAGAATGAAGCTTTCTTT.

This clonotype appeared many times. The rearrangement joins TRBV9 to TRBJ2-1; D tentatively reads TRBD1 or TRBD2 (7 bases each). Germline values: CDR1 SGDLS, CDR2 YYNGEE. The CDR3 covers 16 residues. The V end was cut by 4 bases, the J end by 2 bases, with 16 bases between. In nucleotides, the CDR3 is TGTGCCAGCAGCCCACCACCAGGGGGGGCCTACAATGAGCAGTTCTTC. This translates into CASSPPPGGAYNEQFF.

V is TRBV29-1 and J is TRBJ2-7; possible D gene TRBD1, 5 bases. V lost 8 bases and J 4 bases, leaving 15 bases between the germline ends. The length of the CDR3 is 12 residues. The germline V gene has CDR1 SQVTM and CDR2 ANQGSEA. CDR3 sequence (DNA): TGCAGCCCCAGGGCAAGGGCTTACGAGCAGTACTTC. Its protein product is CSPRARAYEQYF.

Here the CDR3 reads CASSPGGSDEKLFF. The DNA for the CDR3 is TGCGCCAGCAGCCCAGGGGGTTCGGATGAAAAACTGTTTTTT. The rearrangement uses TRBV5-1 and TRBJ1-4, with 7 bases fitting TRBD1. Per the germline V gene, CDR1 is SGHRS and CDR2 is YFSETQ. CDR3 length: 14 amino acids. V gave up 4 bases and J gave up 6 bases; unmatched junction bases: 6.

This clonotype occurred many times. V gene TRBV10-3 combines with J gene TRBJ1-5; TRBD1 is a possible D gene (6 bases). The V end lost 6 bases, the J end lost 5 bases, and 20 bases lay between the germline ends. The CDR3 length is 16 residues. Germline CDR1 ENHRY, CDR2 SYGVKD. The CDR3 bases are TGTGCCATCAGAGCAACAGGGTCCCGCAACGATCAGCCCCAGCATTTT. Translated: CAIRATGSRNDQPQHF.

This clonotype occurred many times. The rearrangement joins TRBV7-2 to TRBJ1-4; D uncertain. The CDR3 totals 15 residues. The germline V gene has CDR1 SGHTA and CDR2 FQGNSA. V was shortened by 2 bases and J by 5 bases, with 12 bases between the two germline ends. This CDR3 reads CASSLWRAGNEKLFF. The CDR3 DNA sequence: TGTGCCAGCAGCTTATGGAGGGCGGGGAATGAAAAACTGTTTTTT.

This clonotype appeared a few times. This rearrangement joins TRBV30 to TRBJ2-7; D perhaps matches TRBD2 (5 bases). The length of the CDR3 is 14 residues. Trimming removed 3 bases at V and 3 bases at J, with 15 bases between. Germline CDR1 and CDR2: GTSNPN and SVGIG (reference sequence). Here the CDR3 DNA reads TGTGCCTGGAGCCTTGGACTCAACCGCTACGAGCAGTACTTC. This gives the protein CAWSLGLNRYEQYF.

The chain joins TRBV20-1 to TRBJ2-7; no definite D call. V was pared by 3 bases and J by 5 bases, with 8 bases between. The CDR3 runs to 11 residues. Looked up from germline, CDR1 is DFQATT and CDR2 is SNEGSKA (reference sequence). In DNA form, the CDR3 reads TGCAGTGCTAGTGTCCCGAACGAGCAGTACTTC. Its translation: CSASVPNEQYF.

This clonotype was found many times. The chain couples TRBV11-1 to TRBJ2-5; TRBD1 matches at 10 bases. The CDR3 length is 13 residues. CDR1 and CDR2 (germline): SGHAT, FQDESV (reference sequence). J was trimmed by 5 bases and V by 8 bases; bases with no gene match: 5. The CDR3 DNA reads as TGTGCCAGCGGGACAGGGGCCTCGGAGACCCAGTACTTC. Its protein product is CASGTGASETQYF. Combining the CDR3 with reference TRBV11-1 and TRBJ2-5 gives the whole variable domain EAEVAQSPRYKITEKSQAVAFWCDPISGHATLYWYRQILGQGPELLVQFQDESVVDDSQLPKDRFSAERLKGVDSTLKIQPAELGDSAMYLCASGTGASETQYFGPGTRLLVL.

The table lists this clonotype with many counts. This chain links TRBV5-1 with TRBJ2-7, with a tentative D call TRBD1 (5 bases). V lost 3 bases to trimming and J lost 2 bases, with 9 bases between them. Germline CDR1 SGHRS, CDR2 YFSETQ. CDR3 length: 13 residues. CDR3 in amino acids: CASSSRTPYEQYF. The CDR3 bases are TGCGCCAGCAGCTCCCGGACACCCTACGAGCAGTACTTC.

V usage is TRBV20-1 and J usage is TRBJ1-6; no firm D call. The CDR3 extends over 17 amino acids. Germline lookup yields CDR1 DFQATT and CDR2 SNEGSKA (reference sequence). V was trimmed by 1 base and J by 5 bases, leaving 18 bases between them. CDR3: CSARAFEGARNNSPLHF. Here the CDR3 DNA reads TGCAGTGCTAGAGCTTTTGAGGGAGCTCGGAATAATTCACCCCTCCACTTT.

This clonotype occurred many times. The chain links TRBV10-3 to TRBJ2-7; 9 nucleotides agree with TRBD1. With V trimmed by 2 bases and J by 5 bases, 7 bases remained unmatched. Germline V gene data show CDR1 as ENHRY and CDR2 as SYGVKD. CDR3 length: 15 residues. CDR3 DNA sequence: TGTGCCATCAGTGAGCCCGGACAGGGGAGGGACGAGCAGTACTTC. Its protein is CAISEPGQGRDEQYF.

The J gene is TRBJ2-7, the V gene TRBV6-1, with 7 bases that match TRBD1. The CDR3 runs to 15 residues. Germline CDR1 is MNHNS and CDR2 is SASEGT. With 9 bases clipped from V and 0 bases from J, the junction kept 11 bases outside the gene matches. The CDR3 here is CASNQDGTDSYEQYF. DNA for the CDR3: TGTGCCAGTAATCAAGACGGGACAGACTCCTACGAGCAGTACTTC.

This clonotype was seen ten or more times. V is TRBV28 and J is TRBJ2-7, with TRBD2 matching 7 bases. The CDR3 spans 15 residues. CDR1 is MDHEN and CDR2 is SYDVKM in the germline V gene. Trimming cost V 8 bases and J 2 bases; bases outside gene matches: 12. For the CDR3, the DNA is TGTGCCAGCGGAAACCCCAGCGGGGTAACCTACGAGCAGTACTTC. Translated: CASGNPSGVTYEQYF.

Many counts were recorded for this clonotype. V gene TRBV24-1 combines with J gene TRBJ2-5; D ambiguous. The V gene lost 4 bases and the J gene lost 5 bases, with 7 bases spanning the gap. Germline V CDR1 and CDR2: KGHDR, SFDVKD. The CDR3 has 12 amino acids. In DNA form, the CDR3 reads TGTGCCACCAGTGAGGGATTGGAGACCCAGTACTTC. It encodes CATSEGLETQYF.

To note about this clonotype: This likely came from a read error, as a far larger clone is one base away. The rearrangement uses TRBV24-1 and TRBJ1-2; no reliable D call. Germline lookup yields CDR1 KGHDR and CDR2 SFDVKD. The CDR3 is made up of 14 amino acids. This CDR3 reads CTSKRSGETHGYTF. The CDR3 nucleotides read TGTACCAGCAAACGTTCGGGCGAGACGCATGGCTACACCTTC.

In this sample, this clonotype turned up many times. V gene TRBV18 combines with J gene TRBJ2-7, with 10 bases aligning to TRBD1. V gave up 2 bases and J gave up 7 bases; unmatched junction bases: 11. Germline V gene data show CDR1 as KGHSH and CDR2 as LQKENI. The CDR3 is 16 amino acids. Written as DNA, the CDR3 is TGTGCCAGCTCACCAGATGTGACAGGGGGCGCGGGGGAGCAGTACTTC. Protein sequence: CASSPDVTGGAGEQYF. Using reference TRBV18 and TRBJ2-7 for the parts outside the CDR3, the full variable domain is NAGVMQNPRHLVRRRGQEARLRCSPMKGHSHVYWYRQLPEEGLKFMVYLQKENIIDESGMPKERFSAEFPKEGPSILRIQQVVRGDSAAYFCASSPDVTGGAGEQYFGPGTRLTVT.

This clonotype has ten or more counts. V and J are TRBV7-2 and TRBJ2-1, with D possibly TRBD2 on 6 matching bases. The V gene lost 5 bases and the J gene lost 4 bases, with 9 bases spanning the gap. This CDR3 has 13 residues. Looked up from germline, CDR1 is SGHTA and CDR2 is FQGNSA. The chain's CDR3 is CASSPDYYNEQFF. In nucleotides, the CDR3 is TGTGCCAGCAGCCCGGACTATTACAATGAGCAGTTCTTC.

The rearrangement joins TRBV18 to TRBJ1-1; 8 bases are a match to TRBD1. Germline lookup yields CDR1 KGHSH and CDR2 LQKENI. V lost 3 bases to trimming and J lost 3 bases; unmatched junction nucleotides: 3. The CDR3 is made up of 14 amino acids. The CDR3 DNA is TGTGCCAGCTCACCGCAGGGGGCCGACACTGAAGCTTTCTTT. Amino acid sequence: CASSPQGADTEAFF.

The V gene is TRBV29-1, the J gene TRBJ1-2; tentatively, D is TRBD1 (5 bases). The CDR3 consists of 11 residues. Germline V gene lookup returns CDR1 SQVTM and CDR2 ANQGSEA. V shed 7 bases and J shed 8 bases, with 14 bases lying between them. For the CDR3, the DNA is TGCAGCGCCGAGCCAGGGCCCGGCTACACCTTC. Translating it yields CSAEPGPGYTF.

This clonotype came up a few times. The CDR3 nucleotides are TGCGCCAGCAGCCAAGCGAACGGACAGACCAACTATGGCTACACCTTC. This codes for CASSQANGQTNYGYTF. The chain has TRBV4-1 and TRBJ1-2, with D perhaps matching TRBD1 (6 bases). The CDR3 covers 16 residues. The germline V gene has CDR1 MGHRA and CDR2 YSYEKL. V lost 1 base, J lost 2 bases, and 14 bases lay in between.

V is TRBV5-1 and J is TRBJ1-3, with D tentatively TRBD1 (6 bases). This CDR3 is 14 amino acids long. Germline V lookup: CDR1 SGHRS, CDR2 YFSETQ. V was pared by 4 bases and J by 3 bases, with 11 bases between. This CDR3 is CASSRPGDGNTIYF. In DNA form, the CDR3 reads TGCGCCAGCAGCAGACCAGGGGATGGAAACACCATATATTTT.

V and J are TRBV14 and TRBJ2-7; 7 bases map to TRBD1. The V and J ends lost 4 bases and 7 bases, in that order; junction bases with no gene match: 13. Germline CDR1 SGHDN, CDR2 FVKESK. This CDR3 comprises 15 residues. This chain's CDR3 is CASSRPGQWDREQYF. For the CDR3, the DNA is TGTGCCAGCAGCCGACCGGGACAGTGGGATCGGGAGCAGTACTTC.

In nucleotides, the CDR3 is TGTGCCAGCAGCGTACATGCGGGAGACAATGAGCAGTTCTTC. Residues: CASSVHAGDNEQFF. The chain recombines TRBV9 with TRBJ2-1; 7 bases fit TRBD2. The CDR3 has 14 amino acids. Germline-derived CDR1 and CDR2 are SGDLS and YYNGEE. With 1 base clipped from V and 5 bases from J, the junction kept 3 bases outside the gene matches. The full variable domain, with the rest looked up from reference TRBV9 and TRBJ2-1, is DSGVTQTPKHLITATGQRVTLRCSPRSGDLSVYWYQQSLDQGLQFLIQYYNGEERAKGNILERFSAQQFPDLHSELNLSSLELGDSALYFCASSVHAGDNEQFFGPGTRLTVL.

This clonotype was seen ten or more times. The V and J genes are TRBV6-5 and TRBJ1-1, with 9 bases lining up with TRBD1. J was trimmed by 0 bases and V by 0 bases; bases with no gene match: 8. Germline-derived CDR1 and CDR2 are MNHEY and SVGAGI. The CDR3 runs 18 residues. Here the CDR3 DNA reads TGTGCCAGCAGTTACTCAGGGGGACAGGGAAAGATGAACACTGAAGCTTTCTTT. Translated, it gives CASSYSGGQGKMNTEAFF.

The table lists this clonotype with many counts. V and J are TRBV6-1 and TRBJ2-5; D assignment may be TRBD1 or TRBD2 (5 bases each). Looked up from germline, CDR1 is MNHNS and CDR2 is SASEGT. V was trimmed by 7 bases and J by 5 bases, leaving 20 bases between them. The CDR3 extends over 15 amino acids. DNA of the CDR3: TGTGCCAGCACTCGGAGTGGGGGATATAGCGAGACCCAGTACTTC. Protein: CASTRSGGYSETQYF.

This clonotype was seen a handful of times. The CDR3 is CATSPGGAGSGANVLTF. CDR3 coding DNA: TGTGCCACCTCGCCAGGGGGCGCGGGGTCTGGGGCCAACGTCCTGACTTTC. The chain recombines TRBV24-1 with TRBJ2-6; TRBD1 matches at 8 bases. Germline lookup yields CDR1 KGHDR and CDR2 SFDVKD. CDR3 size: 17 residues. With 9 bases clipped from V and 1 base from J, the junction kept 10 bases outside the gene matches.